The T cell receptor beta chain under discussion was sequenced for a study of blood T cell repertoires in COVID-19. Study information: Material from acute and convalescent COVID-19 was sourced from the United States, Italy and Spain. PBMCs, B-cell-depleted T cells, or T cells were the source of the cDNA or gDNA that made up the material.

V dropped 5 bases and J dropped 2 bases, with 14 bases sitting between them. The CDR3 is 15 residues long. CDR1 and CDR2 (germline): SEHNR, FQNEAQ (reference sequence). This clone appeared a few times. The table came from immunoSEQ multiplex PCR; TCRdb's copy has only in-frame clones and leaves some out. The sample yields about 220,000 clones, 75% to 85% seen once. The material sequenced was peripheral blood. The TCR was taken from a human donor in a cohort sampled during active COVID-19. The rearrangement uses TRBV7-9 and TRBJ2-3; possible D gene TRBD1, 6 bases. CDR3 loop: CASSPRQGLTDTQYF. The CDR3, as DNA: TGTGCCAGCAGCCCACGGCAGGGGCTCACAGATACGCAGTATTTT.